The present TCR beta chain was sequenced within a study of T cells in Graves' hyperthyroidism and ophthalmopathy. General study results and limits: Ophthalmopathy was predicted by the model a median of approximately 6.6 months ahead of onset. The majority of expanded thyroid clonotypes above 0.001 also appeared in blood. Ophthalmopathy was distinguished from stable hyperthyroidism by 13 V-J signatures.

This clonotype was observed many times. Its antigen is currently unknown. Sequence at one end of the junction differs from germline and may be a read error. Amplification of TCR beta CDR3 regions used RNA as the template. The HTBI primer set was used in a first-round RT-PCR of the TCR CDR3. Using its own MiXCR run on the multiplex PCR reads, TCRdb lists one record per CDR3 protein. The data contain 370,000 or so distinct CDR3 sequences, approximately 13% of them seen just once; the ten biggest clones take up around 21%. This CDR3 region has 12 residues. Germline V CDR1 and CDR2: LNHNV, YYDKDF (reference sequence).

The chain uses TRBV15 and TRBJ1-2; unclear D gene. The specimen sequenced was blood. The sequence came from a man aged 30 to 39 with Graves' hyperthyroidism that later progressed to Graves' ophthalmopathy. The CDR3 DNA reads TGTGCCACCAGGAGAGAAGGGTATGGCTACACCTTC. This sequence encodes CATRREGYGYTF.